These 32 T cell receptor beta chains originate from one sample sequenced in a study of metastatic and nonmetastatic thyroid tumors. Patients underwent thyroid surgery, and none had received any treatment before it. TCRdb recomputed clones from the PCR reads via MiXCR. The sample has about 5,000 clones, roughly 31% seen once; the top ten hold over 15%. The sequencing input was adjacent normal tissue. The receptor set was obtained from a female donor with papillary thyroid cancer or a benign thyroid nodule (not recorded which). Some clones in this sample may be carry-over from other donors' samples.

V gene TRBV27 combines with J gene TRBJ1-2, with D possibly matching TRBD1 (6 bases). Germline V gene lookup returns CDR1 MNHEY and CDR2 SMNVEV (reference sequence). This CDR3 comprises 14 residues. The ends were cut back, 6 bases at V and 4 bases at J, with 15 bases in the middle. The DNA for the CDR3 is TGTGCCAGCAGCTCCTTCGGGGGCCCCTATGGCTACACCTTC. This codes for CASSSFGGPYGYTF.

About this clone itself: Since no conserved phenylalanine or tryptophan closes the CDR3, a read error is the likely cause. The chain links TRBV6-2 or TRBV6-3 to TRBJ1-1, with D uncertain. V gave up 7 bases and J gave up 6 bases, with 12 bases separating them. CDR3 length: 12 amino acids. CDR1 is MNHEY and CDR2 is SVGEGT in the germline V gene. Written as DNA, the CDR3 is TGTGCCAGCACCGCGTTTCCGTCTGAAGCTTTCTTG. Translation gives CASTAFPSEAFL.

This clone appeared many times. This sequence may be a read error, since a much larger clone differs from it by one base. This chain uses TRBV6-1 with TRBJ2-2; 8 nucleotides match TRBD2. The V gene's germline CDR1 is MNHNS and CDR2 SASEGT. The CDR3 has 13 residues. The CDR3 nucleotides are TGTGCCGGCAGGGCTCGGGGGGGCGGGGAGCTGTTTTTT. Its protein product is CAGRARGGGELFF.

Ten or more counts support this clone. V and J are TRBV18 and TRBJ1-2; D not resolved. The ends were cut back, 2 bases at V and 0 bases at J, with 10 bases in the middle. CDR3 length equals 15 residues. Germline assignment: CDR1 KGHSH and CDR2 LQKENI. The CDR3 bases are TGTGCCAGCTCACCAATACCAATAGCTAACTATGGCTACACCTTC. This codes for CASSPIPIANYGYTF.

The chain couples TRBV5-1 to TRBJ2-7, with D unclear. This CDR3 has 15 residues. Trimming took 0 bases from V and 3 from J, leaving 13 bases between them. The germline CDR1 and CDR2 sequences are SGHRS and YFSETQ. The CDR3 DNA reads as TGCGCCAGCAGCTTGGGACACGGAGTGGACTACGAGCAGTACTTC. Translated, it gives CASSLGHGVDYEQYF.

This clone was counted many times. The rearrangement links TRBV5-4 to TRBJ1-2; D remains unclear. V dropped 0 bases and J dropped 3 bases, with 6 bases sitting between them. This CDR3 spans 13 amino acids. Germline-derived CDR1 and CDR2 are SGHNT and YYREEE (reference sequence). Here the CDR3 DNA reads TGTGCCAGCAGCTTGGAGCCGCACTATGGCTACACCTTC. It translates to CASSLEPHYGYTF.

The gene calls are TRBV11-1 and TRBJ2-7, with no clear D. Germline assignment: CDR1 SGHAT and CDR2 FQDESV (reference sequence). V was shortened by 3 bases and J by 1 base, with 10 bases between the two germline ends. This CDR3 region has 14 residues. DNA of the CDR3: TGTGCCAGCAGCTTCTTTGGTCCTTCCTACGAGCAGTACTTC. It encodes CASSFFGPSYEQYF.

This clone ranks as large. This chain joins TRBV30 and TRBJ2-7; TRBD1 might be the D (5 bases). V lost 6 bases, J lost 3 bases, and 15 bases lay in between. The CDR3 is 13 amino acids. The V gene's germline CDR1 is GTSNPN and CDR2 SVGIG (reference sequence). The CDR3, as DNA: TGTGCCTGTAAGGGGTTCAGGAGCTACGAGCAGTACTTC. This sequence encodes CACKGFRSYEQYF.

This clone qualifies as medium-sized (0.01 to 0.1%). The chain links TRBV20-1 to TRBJ1-1; perhaps TRBD1 as D (6 bases). The length of the CDR3 is 14 residues. Trimming took off 7 bases at V and 0 bases at J, with 15 bases between the two ends. The germline V gene encodes CDR1 DFQATT and CDR2 SNEGSKA (reference sequence). For the CDR3, the DNA is TGCAGTGGGACGGGGGGCGTATTGAACACTGAAGCTTTCTTT. Protein: CSGTGGVLNTEAFF.

The genes are TRBV20-1 and TRBJ1-3; no firm D call. The V end was cut by 4 bases, the J end by 1 base, with 17 bases between. This CDR3 has 16 amino acids. Germline CDR1 is DFQATT and CDR2 is SNEGSKA (reference sequence). DNA of the CDR3: TGCAGTGCTACCCCCACCTCTCTTGAGTCTGGAAACACCATATATTTT. It yields the protein CSATPTSLESGNTIYF.

This clone ranks as medium-sized. V usage is TRBV2 and J usage is TRBJ1-5; D possibly corresponds to TRBD1 (6 bases). CDR3 size: 15 residues. V lost 4 bases and J 6 bases, leaving 16 bases between the germline ends. Germline-derived CDR1 and CDR2 are SNHLY and FYNNEI. CDR3 amino acids: CASSVGGGAGQPQHF. The CDR3 DNA follows: TGTGCCAGCAGTGTGGGGGGGGGGGCCGGTCAGCCCCAGCATTTT.

This clone was seen a handful of times. The chain links TRBV27 to TRBJ2-7; no clear D. The CDR3 runs 13 residues. Germline V gene data show CDR1 as MNHEY and CDR2 as SMNVEV (reference sequence). V lost 6 bases and J 0 bases, leaving 9 bases between the germline ends. The CDR3 DNA reads TGTGCCAGCAGCAAAGAGGTCTCCTACGAGCAGTACTTC. It specifies CASSKEVSYEQYF.

This sequence joins TRBV5-1 and TRBJ1-5; TRBD1 agrees at 10 bases. The CDR3 has 15 amino acids. Germline V lookup: CDR1 SGHRS, CDR2 YFSETQ. V was clipped by 4 bases and J by 5 bases; unmatched bases: 6. CDR3 protein: CASSTTDRGDQPQHF. The CDR3 DNA follows: TGCGCCAGCAGCACCACGGACAGGGGGGATCAGCCCCAGCATTTT.

This clone has just a few counts. This sequence joins TRBV6-2 or TRBV6-3 and TRBJ1-2; D unresolved. V was shortened by 2 bases and J by 1 base, with 5 bases between the two germline ends. This CDR3 has 13 amino acids. Germline CDR1 reads MNHEY; CDR2 reads SVGEGT. This CDR3 reads CASSYGFNYGYTF. CDR3 DNA sequence: TGTGCCAGCAGTTACGGCTTTAACTATGGCTACACCTTC.

This clone was picked up a small number of times. CDR3 in amino acids: CASSDPLAGAFNEQFF. Here the CDR3 DNA reads TGTGCCAGCAGTGACCCCTTAGCGGGAGCTTTCAATGAGCAGTTCTTC. The V gene is TRBV6-1, the J gene TRBJ2-1; 9 bases agree with TRBD2. The CDR3 is made up of 16 amino acids. The V gene end was trimmed by 3 bases and the J gene end by 6 bases; junction bases not matched to a gene: 9. Looked up from germline, CDR1 is MNHNS and CDR2 is SASEGT.

The chain joins TRBV24-1 to TRBJ2-2; 7 bases agree with TRBD2. Trimming cost V 7 bases and J 0 bases; bases outside gene matches: 4. Germline assignment: CDR1 KGHDR and CDR2 SFDVKD. The CDR3 runs 15 residues. The CDR3 bases are TGTGCCACCAGGAGCGGGGTAACGAACACCGGGGAGCTGTTTTTT. Residues: CATRSGVTNTGELFF.

This chain links TRBV11-1 with TRBJ2-1, with 8 positions matching TRBD2. Germline CDR1 is SGHAT and CDR2 is FQDESV (reference sequence). The CDR3 sequence is 15 residues long. V lost 1 base to trimming and J lost 3 bases; unmatched junction nucleotides: 2. CDR3 nucleotides: TGTGCCAGCAGCTTAGGTAGCGGGATCTACAATGAGCAGTTCTTC. Translating it yields CASSLGSGIYNEQFF.

This clone showed up just a few times. The chain has TRBV27 and TRBJ1-1; D remains ambiguous. Deletions cut 3 bases from V and 5 bases from J, with 13 bases between. This CDR3 is built from 14 residues. CDR1 and CDR2 (germline): MNHEY, SMNVEV (reference sequence). CDR3 region: CASSFYSRVTEAFF. The CDR3 DNA is TGTGCCAGCAGTTTTTACAGCAGAGTAACTGAAGCTTTCTTT.

The chain links TRBV11-3 to TRBJ2-1; D call uncertain. CDR3 size: 13 residues. Germline CDR1 and CDR2: SGHNT and YENEEA. The V gene lost 1 base and the J gene lost 9 bases, with 10 bases spanning the gap. The CDR3 coding sequence is TGTGCCAGCAGCTTAGCTCAGTGGGGTGAGCAGTTCTTC. This translates into CASSLAQWGEQFF.

The V and J genes are TRBV7-3 and TRBJ2-5; a weak D match, TRBD1 (5 bases). The CDR3 covers 13 residues. From germline, CDR1 is SGHTA and CDR2 FQGTGA. The V end lost 8 bases, the J end lost 3 bases, and 13 bases lay between the germline ends. CDR3 sequence (DNA): TGTGCCAGCGCTAGGGGATCCGAAGAGACCCAGTACTTC. The encoded protein is CASARGSEETQYF.

The table lists this clone with a few counts. The rearrangement uses TRBV6-1 and TRBJ2-7; tentatively, D is TRBD1 (5 bases). Germline values: CDR1 MNHNS, CDR2 SASEGT. V dropped 8 bases and J dropped 6 bases, with 20 bases sitting between them. The CDR3 spans 14 residues. CDR3 loop: CASDSQGEGSEQYF. In DNA, the CDR3 is TGTGCCAGCGACAGCCAGGGTGAAGGTTCCGAGCAGTACTTC.

This clone has just a few counts. In DNA form, the CDR3 reads TGTGCCAGCAGCCCCCCCCACGAGCAGTACTTC. Residues: CASSPPHEQYF. V and J are TRBV7-3 and TRBJ2-7; D is unresolved. CDR3 length: 11 residues. Deletions cut 5 bases from V and 5 bases from J, with 7 bases between. CDR1 is SGHTA, CDR2 FQGTGA, per germline.

Judged by abundance, this clone is medium-sized (0.01 to 0.1%). This chain links TRBV20-1 with TRBJ2-1, with TRBD2 identical over 8 bases. The germline V gene has CDR1 DFQATT and CDR2 SNEGSKA (reference sequence). V was clipped by 0 bases and J by 8 bases; unmatched bases: 6. This CDR3 is built from 14 residues. CDR3 sequence (DNA): TGCAGTGCTAGAGAACTCGGGAGGGCCGATGAGCAGTTCTTC. Its protein is CSARELGRADEQFF.

This clone was recorded a few times. The genes are TRBV6-2 or TRBV6-3 and TRBJ1-2; the match to TRBD1 covers 8 bases. The CDR3 consists of 12 residues. Germline V gene sequence: CDR1 MNHEY, CDR2 SVGEGT. With 9 bases clipped from V and 4 bases from J, the junction kept 4 bases outside the gene matches. The CDR3 region has the DNA TGTGCCAGTGACAGGGGTGGCTATGGCTACACCTTC. Translated, it gives CASDRGGYGYTF.

CDR3 DNA: TGCAGTGCTCTTTCGACTAGTCACCTAAATGAGCAGTTCTTC. This codes for CSALSTSHLNEQFF. The rearrangement uses TRBV20-1 and TRBJ2-1; the D gene is possibly TRBD2 (6 bases). The CDR3 extends over 14 amino acids. The V and J ends lost 5 bases and 7 bases respectively, with 18 bases between them. Per the germline V gene, CDR1 is DFQATT and CDR2 is SNEGSKA (reference sequence).

This clone ranks as medium-sized. The J gene is TRBJ2-1, the V gene TRBV28, with D possibly being TRBD1 (6 bases). Germline V gene data show CDR1 as MDHEN and CDR2 as SYDVKM. V dropped 6 bases and J dropped 12 bases, with 15 bases sitting between them. The CDR3 totals 12 residues. The CDR3, as DNA: TGTGCCAGCAGAACAGGGTACTCGGCGCAGTTCTTC. Translation: CASRTGYSAQFF. Drawing the rest from reference TRBV28 and TRBJ2-1, the complete variable domain is DVKVTQSSRYLVKRTGEKVFLECVQDMDHENMFWYRQDPGLGLRLIYFSYDVKMKEKGDIPEGYSVSREKKERFSLILESASTNQTSMYLCASRTGYSAQFFGPGTRLTVL.

This clone was found many times. This may stem from a read error, because a much larger clone lies one nucleotide away. The V and J genes are TRBV6-1 and TRBJ1-6, with D perhaps matching TRBD1 (5 bases). The CDR3 consists of 13 residues. Trimming shortened V by 10 bases and J by 7 bases, and 14 bases separated the two germline ends. Germline V gene sequence: CDR1 MNHNS, CDR2 SASEGT. The DNA for the CDR3 is TGTGCCAACAGCCCGACAGAGAATTCACCCCTCCACTTT. Its protein is CANSPTENSPLHF.

The chain joins TRBV6-1 to TRBJ2-7; 7 bases are shared with TRBD2. Germline CDR1 reads MNHNS; CDR2 reads SASEGT. V lost 5 bases to trimming and J lost 4 bases; unmatched junction nucleotides: 8. The CDR3 is 14 residues long. CDR3 DNA: TGTGCCAGCAGTATTTCTAGCGGCCGGTACGAGCAGTACTTC. This encodes CASSISSGRYEQYF.

The chain carries TRBV19 and TRBJ1-1, with D tentatively TRBD1 (5 bases). CDR1 is LNHDA and CDR2 is SQIVND in the germline V gene (reference sequence). Trimming stripped 2 bases from V and 5 bases from J, with 12 bases between. CDR3 length equals 14 residues. The CDR3 protein is CASSISAGRTEAFF. The CDR3 nucleotides are TGTGCCAGTAGTATATCAGCAGGGCGAACTGAAGCTTTCTTT.

This clone is judged medium-sized. This chain joins TRBV20-1 and TRBJ2-1; no clear D. Germline V gene lookup returns CDR1 DFQATT and CDR2 SNEGSKA (reference sequence). Trimming removed 5 bases at V and 4 bases at J, with 6 bases between. CDR3 length equals 11 residues. CDR3: CSAPQYNEQFF. For the CDR3, the DNA is TGCAGTGCTCCTCAATACAATGAGCAGTTCTTC.

This clone was recorded only once. Because it lacks the conserved phenylalanine or tryptophan at the end, this CDR3 is likely a read error. Because the CDR3's place on the DNA is in doubt, the DNA is left out and the CDR3 is given as listed by TCRdb. The gene calls are TRBV28 and TRBJ1-6. The germline gives CDR1 MDHEN, CDR2 SYDVKM. The CDR3 comprises 15 residues, both ends counted. CDR3 in amino acids: CASRLQGSYNSPLLV.

The gene calls are TRBV5-1 and TRBJ2-2; D might be TRBD1 (6 bases). Trimming shortened V by 1 base and J by 5 bases, and 12 bases separated the two germline ends. The CDR3 has 15 amino acids. Per the germline V gene, CDR1 is SGHRS and CDR2 is YFSETQ. The CDR3 is CASSLNIQGTGELFF. The CDR3 DNA reads TGCGCCAGCAGCTTGAACATACAGGGTACCGGGGAGCTGTTTTTT.